The clone carrying this T cell receptor beta chain turned up a few times. Its antigen is not known. Time point described: persistent/refractory GD, antithyroid drugs over 5 years with positive TRAb. Generation of the TCR library employed RNA extracted from PBMCs. The data are from a study of regulatory T cells in long-lasting Graves disease. At the level of the study: Over 5 years of antithyroid drugs plus positive TSH receptor antibodies defined persistent Graves' disease. Findings and limits, study-wide: Graves' patients with persistent disease showed TCR diversity lower than patients newly diagnosed. Fewer public clonotypes were shared by new patients (around 990) than by persistent patients (approximately 2,700).

Deletions cut 7 bases from V and 1 base from J, with 4 bases between. CDR3 length: 12 amino acids. CDR1 MDHEN and CDR2 SYDVKM come from the germline V gene. Investigators prepared the TCR beta libraries by applying iRepertoire HTBI primers and Arm-PCR of CDR3 regions. Each CDR3 protein is one row after TCRdb ran MiXCR on the multiplex PCR reads. This sample has about 470,000 distinct CDR3 sequences, with roughly 20% found just once. This specimen was peripheral blood mononuclear cells (PBMCs), taken when the disease was refractory, from a patient treated with antithyroid drugs. The receptor's source is a female donor with Graves disease. The chain uses TRBV28 and TRBJ2-2; D unresolved. CDR3 protein: CASKKNTGELFF. For the CDR3, the DNA is TGTGCCAGCAAAAAGAACACCGGGGAGCTGTTTTTT.